The 5 T cell receptor beta chains below come from one sample, sequenced in a study of T cell repertoires in cytomegalovirus infection. No cognate antigen is known for these TCRs. MiXCR, applied by TCRdb to the reads, yields one record per CDR3 protein. The sample shows some 940,000 distinct CDR3 sequences, roughly 31% of them seen only once. The sample was cultured CD8+ T cells from PBMCs, taken from culture after CMV antigen stimulation. The receptors here all came from a human donor in good health (CMV status not recorded). Some clones in this sample may be carry-over from other donors' samples.

A few counts support this clonotype. The V call is TRBV10-3, the J call TRBJ1-2, with 7 bases identical to TRBD1. CDR3 length equals 15 residues. V dropped 6 bases and J dropped 4; count of bases not matched to a gene: 11. Germline CDR1 ENHRY, CDR2 SYGVKD. Written as DNA, the CDR3 is TGTGCCATCAGGACCGGGACAGTCCCTATCTATGGCTACACCTTC. It yields the protein CAIRTGTVPIYGYTF.

This clonotype occurred a few times. The chain is built from TRBV5-8 and TRBJ2-1; perhaps TRBD2 as D (5 bases). CDR1 SGHTS and CDR2 YDEGEE come from the germline V gene. Trimming left V 4 bases short and J 0 bases short, with 11 bases between. This CDR3 comprises 15 residues. CDR3: CASSRPGSSYNEQFF. The CDR3 coding sequence is TGTGCCAGCAGCCGCCCGGGATCCTCCTACAATGAGCAGTTCTTC.

This clonotype occurred many times. The gene calls are TRBV7-2 and TRBJ1-6; D is unclear. The CDR3 runs to 14 residues. The V end lost 2 bases, the J end lost 10 bases, and 12 bases lay between the germline ends. Germline values: CDR1 SGHTA, CDR2 FQGNSA. CDR3 sequence reads: CASSLTEAGSPLHF. Written as DNA, the CDR3 is TGTGCCAGCAGCTTAACGGAGGCTGGATCACCCCTCCACTTT.

This clonotype was recorded a few times. J is TRBJ2-3 and V is TRBV7-9; TRBD2 agrees at 7 bases. The CDR3 spans 14 residues. The V gene end was trimmed by 7 bases and the J gene end by 0 bases; junction bases not matched to a gene: 4. The germline CDR1 and CDR2 sequences are SEHNR and FQNEAQ (reference sequence). The DNA of the CDR3 is TGTGCCAGCAAAGCGGGGATTAGCACAGATACGCAGTATTTT. Residues: CASKAGISTDTQYF.

V and J are TRBV13 and TRBJ2-7, with 10 bases identical to TRBD2. Germline CDR1 is PRHDT and CDR2 is FYEKMQ (reference sequence). The CDR3 is made up of 16 amino acids. After removal of 4 bases from V and 0 bases from J, the junction contained 6 bases not matched to a gene. Written as DNA, the CDR3 is TGTGCCAGCAGCTCCTGGACTAGCGGCCACTCCTACGAGCAGTACTTC. As protein: CASSSWTSGHSYEQYF.